Below, 3 T cell receptor beta chains from the same sample are listed, as sequenced in a study of blood T cells in healthy people across ages. The use of a sample-barcoded 5' primer and a J-beta primer mix characterized a second PCR of about 7 to 12 cycles. TCRdb ran MiXCR on the 5' RACE reads and lists one entry per CDR3 protein. Here the sample spans about a million distinct CDR3 sequences, 35% to 45% being singletons. Sequencing was performed on blood. All receptors come from a man aged 18 to 29 in good health.

In its sample, this clonotype was seen a few times. The chain combines TRBV5-1 with TRBJ2-7, with TRBD1 matching 7 bases. With V trimmed by 2 bases and J by 7 bases, 18 bases remained unmatched. CDR3 length: 17 amino acids. Per the germline V gene, CDR1 is SGHRS and CDR2 is YFSETQ. The chain's CDR3 is CASSLNPGQTSYNEQYF. The CDR3 region has the DNA TGCGCCAGCAGCTTAAACCCGGGACAGACCTCCTACAATGAGCAGTACTTC.

This clonotype was counted a few times. The gene calls are TRBV2 and TRBJ2-4; tentatively, D is TRBD2 (5 bases). Germline V gene data show CDR1 as SNHLY and CDR2 as FYNNEI. Trimming left V 2 bases short and J 1 base short, with 9 bases between. The CDR3 length is 15 residues. The CDR3 loop reads CASSESAGAKNIQYF. The CDR3 region has the DNA TGTGCCAGCAGTGAAAGTGCGGGCGCCAAAAACATTCAGTACTTC.

The chain has TRBV9 and TRBJ1-5, with TRBD1 matching over 10 bases. The junction had 2 bases not matched to a gene; V was cut back by 3 bases and J by 5 bases. The CDR3 has 14 amino acids. In germline, CDR1 is SGDLS, CDR2 YYNGEE. CDR3 nucleotides: TGTGCCAGCAGCGGGACAGGGGGAGATCAGCCCCAGCATTTT. It is translated as CASSGTGGDQPQHF.